The rows below give T cell receptor beta chains drawn from one sample of a study of blood T cell repertoires in COVID-19. Assay used: immunoSEQ multiplex PCR; TCRdb lists only in-frame clones, some missing. The sample lists 290,000 or so clones, roughly 90% occurring once. What was sequenced was PBMCs or T cells enriched from blood (not recorded which). Source of these receptors: a woman aged 30 to 39 who had recovered from COVID-19. The CDR3 runs from the conserved cysteine through the conserved F or W. The D gene is left open where the match is weak. Size values are once, few and many counts, or a class for expanded clones, and some rows have none.

size: -; D: TRBD1; J: TRBJ1-2; V: TRBV6-1; DNA: TGTGCCAGCAGTGAACCGGGACAGGGTTCCTATGGCTACACCTTC; CDR3: CASSEPGQGSYGYTF
size: once; D: TRBD1; J: TRBJ1-2; V: TRBV24-1; DNA: TGTGCCACCAGTGCACGGACAGGCCCCTTTAACTATGGCTACACCTTC; CDR3: CATSARTGPFNYGYTF
size: -; D: TRBD1; J: TRBJ1-2; V: TRBV10-1; DNA: TGCGCCAGCAGTGGACAGGGGTCGAATGGCTACACCTTC; CDR3: CASSGQGSNGYTF
size: -; D: TRBD1; J: TRBJ2-7; V: TRBV19; DNA: TGTGCCAGTAGTTTACCGGGACAGAGGGCGTCCGAGCAGTACTTC; CDR3: CASSLPGQRASEQYF
size: -; D: TRBD2; J: TRBJ2-7; V: TRBV11-2; DNA: TGTGCCAGCAGCTTCCTAGCGGGAGTGTACGAGCAGTACTTC; CDR3: CASSFLAGVYEQYF
size: -; D: -; J: TRBJ2-7; V: TRBV2; DNA: TGTGCCAGCTCACAGAGGCGGGCCTCCTACGAGCAGTACTTC; CDR3: CASSQRRASYEQYF
size: -; D: -; J: TRBJ1-4; V: TRBV6-2/TRBV6-3; DNA: TGTGCCAGCAGCGACGCGACAGAAGAAAAACTGTTTTTT; CDR3: CASSDATEEKLFF
size: -; D: -; J: TRBJ2-7; V: TRBV2; DNA: TGTGCCAGCATAGAGGCCCCTAGCTCCTACGAGCAGTACTTC; CDR3: CASIEAPSSYEQYF
size: -; D: TRBD1; J: TRBJ1-3; V: TRBV19; DNA: TGTGCCAGTAGTCCCCGACAGGGAAAGGCTGGAAACACCATATATTTT; CDR3: CASSPRQGKAGNTIYF
size: -; D: -; J: TRBJ1-1; V: TRBV27; DNA: TGTGCCAGCAGTTTATCCCACCCAGGGTGGGAAGCTTTCTTT; CDR3: CASSLSHPGWEAFF
size: -; D: -; J: TRBJ2-7; V: TRBV18; DNA: TGTGCCAGCTCACCGAGACAGGGAGGCTACGAGCAGTACTTC; CDR3: CASSPRQGGYEQYF
size: -; D: -; J: TRBJ1-6; V: TRBV2; DNA: TGTGCCAGTGGTGGCGGATCGGGACAAAATTCACCCCTCCACTTT; CDR3: CASGGGSGQNSPLHF
size: -; D: TRBD2; J: TRBJ2-5; V: TRBV3-1/TRBV3-2; DNA: TGTGCCAGCAGCCAAGATGTACTAGCGGGAGAGACCCAGTACTTC; CDR3: CASSQDVLAGETQYF
size: -; D: -; J: TRBJ2-5; V: TRBV24-1; DNA: TGTGCCACCACGGGCTCGGGGGAAGAGACCCAGTACTTC; CDR3: CATTGSGEETQYF
size: -; D: TRBD2; J: TRBJ2-1; V: TRBV24-1; DNA: TGTGCCACCAGTGACGAGCGGGAGGAGCAGTTCTTC; CDR3: CATSDEREEQFF
size: few; D: TRBD2; J: TRBJ2-1; V: TRBV5-6; DNA: TGTGCCAGCAGCTTTCCTAGCGGGAGGAATGAGCAGTTCTTC; CDR3: CASSFPSGRNEQFF
size: -; D: -; J: TRBJ1-6; V: TRBV28; DNA: TGTGCCAGCAGTGCCGGGAGTTTAGATTATTCGAATAATTCACCCCTCCACTTT; CDR3: CASSAGSLDYSNNSPLHF
size: -; D: -; J: TRBJ2-1; V: TRBV20-1; DNA: TGCAGTGCTAAGGGGGTTTATGAGCAGTTCTTC; CDR3: CSAKGVYEQFF
size: -; D: TRBD1; J: TRBJ2-7; V: TRBV11-2; DNA: TGTGCCAGCAGCATCAACCGGGACAGGGGTACCGAGCAGTACTTC; CDR3: CASSINRDRGTEQYF
size: -; D: TRBD1; J: TRBJ2-1; V: TRBV10-1; DNA: TGCGCCAGCAGTGAGCGGGTCTCTTCAGGGGGACGTAATGAGCAGTTCTTC; CDR3: CASSERVSSGGRNEQFF
size: once; D: TRBD2; J: TRBJ2-3; V: TRBV11-1; DNA: TGTGCCAGCAGCTTCCTAGCGGGAGATACGCAGTATTTT; CDR3: CASSFLAGDTQYF
size: -; D: TRBD1; J: TRBJ1-4; V: TRBV29-1; DNA: TGCAGCGTTGTGCCCCTAGGACGGGGACAGGGTTCCAATGAAAAACTGTTTTTT; CDR3: CSVVPLGRGQGSNEKLFF
size: -; D: TRBD1; J: TRBJ1-2; V: TRBV18; DNA: TGTGCCAGCTCCCACTCGGACAGGGGGCTTGGCTACACCTTC; CDR3: CASSHSDRGLGYTF
size: -; D: TRBD1; J: TRBJ1-1; V: TRBV18; DNA: TGTGCCAGCTCACCGACAGGGGGAGATACTGAAGCTTTCTTT; CDR3: CASSPTGGDTEAFF
size: -; D: -; J: TRBJ2-7; V: TRBV2; DNA: TGTGCCAGCAGTGTGACCCAGGGATCGGCCGAGCAGTACTTC; CDR3: CASSVTQGSAEQYF
size: -; D: TRBD1; J: TRBJ1-6; V: TRBV28; DNA: TGTGCCAGCAGCCAACCGACAGGGGGCAGTTCACCCCTCCACTTT; CDR3: CASSQPTGGSSPLHF
size: -; D: -; J: TRBJ2-5; V: TRBV28; DNA: TGTGCCAGCTGTGCTAGCCTGGGGCAAGAGACCCAGTACTTC; CDR3: CASCASLGQETQYF
size: -; D: -; J: TRBJ2-3; V: TRBV11-3; DNA: TGTGCCAGCAGCTTCAGACAGGTTAGCACAGATACGCAGTATTTT; CDR3: CASSFRQVSTDTQYF
size: -; D: TRBD1; J: TRBJ2-4; V: TRBV5-1; DNA: TGCGCCAGCAGCTTGGAAACCGGGACAGCCGTTCAGTACTTC; CDR3: CASSLETGTAVQYF
size: -; D: -; J: TRBJ1-2; V: TRBV9; DNA: TGTGCCAGCAGCGTAGGGGGCGGAAAATCATATGGCTACACCTTC; CDR3: CASSVGGGKSYGYTF
size: -; D: -; J: TRBJ2-5; V: TRBV7-9; DNA: TGTGCCAGCAGCTTAGTAGGGAGCCCAGAGACCCAGTACTTC; CDR3: CASSLVGSPETQYF
size: -; D: -; J: TRBJ1-6; V: TRBV6-5; DNA: TGTGCCAGCAGACCCCGACAGGTTCAAGGTTCACCCCTCCACTTT; CDR3: CASRPRQVQGSPLHF
size: -; D: -; J: TRBJ2-7; V: TRBV5-1; DNA: TGCGCCAGCAGCTTGGGCGGGGAGTACGAGCAGTACTTC; CDR3: CASSLGGEYEQYF
size: -; D: TRBD1; J: TRBJ1-1; V: TRBV28; DNA: TGTGCCAGCAGTTTGAGGACAGGGAGCACTGAAGCTTTCTTT; CDR3: CASSLRTGSTEAFF
size: few; D: -; J: TRBJ1-6; V: TRBV19; DNA: TGTGCCAGTAGTGCGACAGGACACACAGGAGTACCCCTCCACTTT; CDR3: CASSATGHTGVPLHF
size: -; D: -; J: TRBJ1-4; V: TRBV2; DNA: TGTGCCAGCAGTTTACAGTTAACTAATGAAAAACTGTTTTTT; CDR3: CASSLQLTNEKLFF
size: -; D: TRBD1; J: TRBJ1-5; V: TRBV19; DNA: TGTGCCAGTAGTATAACAGGGGGCAGTGGGGTTCAACCCCAGCATTTT; CDR3: CASSITGGSGVQPQHF
size: -; D: -; J: TRBJ2-1; V: TRBV7-3; DNA: TGTGCCAGCAGCCCTCAGGGGGGACTTGCTATTTACAATGAGCAGTTCTTC; CDR3: CASSPQGGLAIYNEQFF
size: -; D: -; J: TRBJ1-5; V: TRBV6-2/TRBV6-3; DNA: TGTGCCAGCAGCCTCAGGGATCTGTCTCAGCCCCAGCATTTT; CDR3: CASSLRDLSQPQHF
size: -; D: TRBD2; J: TRBJ2-7; V: TRBV4-2; DNA: TGTGCCAGCAGCCAAGCCACGGGGGGTTCTGGGCAGTACTTC; CDR3: CASSQATGGSGQYF
size: -; D: TRBD2; J: TRBJ2-7; V: TRBV5-1; DNA: TGCGCCAGCAGCTGGGGGGTCGGGGTAGCGGGAGCAGATTTTTACGAGCAGTACTTC; CDR3: CASSWGVGVAGADFYEQYF